This T cell receptor beta chain emerged from a study of low-dose radiotherapy and immunotherapy resistance in tumors. Study in general: Priming of first-strand cDNA relied on TRAV- and TRBV-specific primers (covering alpha and beta chains).

The authors ran around 18 PCR cycles to amplify TCRs with a constant-region primer and V-primer adapter. TCRdb recomputed calls from the reads with MiXCR, one row per CDR3 protein. The data contain approximately 47,000 distinct CDR3 sequences, approximately 12% of them singletons. The time point denotes: before trial treatment. Donors received a regimen that comprised nivolumab, ipilimumab, aspirin, low-dose cyclophosphamide and low-dose radiotherapy. This clonotype was counted ten times or more. Specimen: PBMCs, collected before treatment. This clonotype was obtained from a female donor with ovarian cancer.

Written as DNA, the CDR3 is TGTGCCAGCAGTTCGGTAGTGGGGACCCAGTACTTC. Residues: CASSSVVGTQYF. The chain couples TRBV28 to TRBJ2-5; no definite D call. This CDR3 has 12 amino acids. Germline CDR1 reads MDHEN; CDR2 reads SYDVKM. The V gene lost 4 bases and the J gene lost 7 bases, with 10 bases spanning the gap.